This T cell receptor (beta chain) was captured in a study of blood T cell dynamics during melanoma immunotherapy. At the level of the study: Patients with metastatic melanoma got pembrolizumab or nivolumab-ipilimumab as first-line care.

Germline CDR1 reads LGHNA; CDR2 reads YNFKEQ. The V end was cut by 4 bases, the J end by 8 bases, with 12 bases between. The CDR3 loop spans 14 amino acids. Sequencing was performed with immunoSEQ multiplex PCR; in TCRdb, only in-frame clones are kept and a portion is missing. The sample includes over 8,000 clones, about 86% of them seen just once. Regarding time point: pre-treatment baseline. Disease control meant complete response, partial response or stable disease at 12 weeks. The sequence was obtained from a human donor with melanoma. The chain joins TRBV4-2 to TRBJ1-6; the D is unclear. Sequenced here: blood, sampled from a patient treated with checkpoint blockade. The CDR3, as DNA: TGTGCCAGCAGCCTGGGTGGAGTGGATTCACCCCTCCACTTT. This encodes CASSLGGVDSPLHF.